The 29 T cell receptor beta chains reported below all come from one sample, sequenced in a study of response to subunit inactivated influenza vaccine. TCRdb recomputed calls from the RT-PCR reads with MiXCR, one row per CDR3 protein. The profile shows hundreds of thousands of distinct CDR3 sequences, approximately 15% of them singletons. Source: PBMCs from blood, taken 12 days after vaccination. The source of these receptors is a man aged 50 to 59 who received an inactivated influenza vaccine.

This clonotype was detected a few times. The gene calls are TRBV20-1 and TRBJ1-5; D might be TRBD1 (6 bases). The germline V gene has CDR1 DFQATT and CDR2 SNEGSKA (reference sequence). Trimming cost V 5 bases and J 3 bases, with 17 bases left between them. This CDR3 comprises 15 residues. DNA of the CDR3: TGCAGTGCTGCAGAACCGACAGGTTTCAATCAGCCCCAGCATTTT. Translated: CSAAEPTGFNQPQHF.

This rearrangement joins TRBV5-1 to TRBJ2-1, with 7 bases identical to TRBD2. CDR1 is SGHRS, CDR2 YFSETQ, per germline. Germline trimming cut 0 bases from V and 6 bases from J; bases unmatched to any gene: 9. The CDR3 length is 16 residues. The CDR3 spells CASSLAYTRTSNEQFF. CDR3 nucleotides: TGCGCCAGCAGCTTGGCTTACACGAGGACTAGCAATGAGCAGTTCTTC. The variable domain in full, with the rest retrieved from reference TRBV5-1 and TRBJ2-1, is KAGVTQTPRYLIKTRGQQVTLSCSPISGHRSVSWYQQTPGQGLQFLFEYFSETQRNKGNFPGRFSGRQFSNSRSEMNVSTLELGDSALYLCASSLAYTRTSNEQFFGPGTRLTVL.

The CDR3: CSVEDGGRSSYEQYF. CDR3 nucleotides: TGCAGCGTTGAAGATGGCGGACGGAGCTCCTACGAGCAGTACTTC. This sequence joins TRBV29-1 and TRBJ2-7, with D unresolved. Germline V gene lookup returns CDR1 SQVTM and CDR2 ANQGSEA. This CDR3 is built from 15 residues. The V and J ends lost 0 bases and 0 bases respectively, with 12 bases between them.

The rearrangement links TRBV5-1 to TRBJ2-1; D possibly corresponds to TRBD2 (6 bases). The V gene's germline CDR1 is SGHRS and CDR2 YFSETQ. The CDR3 loop spans 15 amino acids. Trimming left V 3 bases short and J 7 bases short, with 17 bases between. The CDR3 region is CASSSPGQGGNEQFF. The CDR3 bases are TGCGCCAGCAGCTCACCCGGCCAAGGAGGGAATGAGCAGTTCTTC.

V is TRBV29-1 and J is TRBJ1-3; no clear D. The V end was cut by 5 bases, the J end by 0 bases, with 8 bases between. CDR1 is SQVTM, CDR2 ANQGSEA, per germline. This CDR3 has 13 residues. CDR3 DNA: TGCAGCGTTACAGAGCGCTCTGGAAACACCATATATTTT. Translating it yields CSVTERSGNTIYF.

There are a few counts of this clonotype. The V gene is TRBV20-1, the J gene TRBJ2-7; D possibly corresponds to TRBD2 (6 bases). Per the germline V gene, CDR1 is DFQATT and CDR2 is SNEGSKA (reference sequence). Trimming left V 6 bases short and J 2 bases short, with 17 bases between. The CDR3 is made up of 14 amino acids. CDR3 protein: CSAGDSMRAYEQYF. The DNA for the CDR3 is TGCAGTGCAGGGGACTCCATGAGGGCCTACGAGCAGTACTTC.

This clonotype was detected a few times. V is TRBV20-1 and J is TRBJ2-3; D is perhaps TRBD1 (6 bases). The CDR3 runs 15 residues. Germline V lookup: CDR1 DFQATT, CDR2 SNEGSKA (reference sequence). Trimming removed 2 bases from V and 6 bases from J, with 18 bases in between. CDR3: CSARQGRGWADTQYF. CDR3 nucleotides: TGCAGTGCTAGACAGGGTAGGGGGTGGGCGGATACGCAGTATTTT.

The chain uses TRBV4-3 and TRBJ2-1, with 13 bases lining up with TRBD2. Germline V gene data show CDR1 as LGHNA and CDR2 as YSLEER. This CDR3 is 20 amino acids long. J lost 5 bases, V lost 4 bases, and 17 bases had no gene match. The CDR3 here is CASSPRLAGGLSSMDNEQFF. The CDR3 region has the DNA TGCGCCAGCAGCCCGCGACTAGCGGGAGGCCTTTCTTCTATGGACAATGAGCAGTTCTTC.

This clonotype was seen more than once but under ten times. The chain joins TRBV29-1 to TRBJ2-5, with a weak D call TRBD1 (6 bases). Trimming shortened V by 4 bases and J by 0 bases, and 12 bases separated the two germline ends. CDR1 is SQVTM, CDR2 ANQGSEA, per germline. The CDR3 has 14 amino acids. This chain's CDR3 is CSVVTQGYQETQYF. The CDR3 region has the DNA TGCAGCGTTGTGACTCAGGGGTACCAAGAGACCCAGTACTTC.

The CDR3 loop reads CASSFRLAGEHTGELFF. The CDR3 nucleotides are TGTGCCAGCAGCTTTCGACTAGCGGGAGAGCACACCGGGGAGCTGTTTTTT. This chain joins TRBV7-9 and TRBJ2-2; 12 bases map to TRBD2. The V gene's germline CDR1 is SEHNR and CDR2 FQNEAQ (reference sequence). The ends lost 3 bases at V and 3 bases at J; junction bases unmatched: 5. The CDR3 covers 17 residues.

The gene calls are TRBV7-2 and TRBJ1-2; D remains unclear. Trimming took 6 bases from V and 2 from J, leaving 7 bases between them. The germline V gene encodes CDR1 SGHTA and CDR2 FQGNSA. This CDR3 region has 12 residues. The CDR3 sequence: CASSTANYGYTF. CDR3 coding DNA: TGTGCCAGCAGTACCGCGAACTATGGCTACACCTTC. Variable domain in full (rest from reference TRBV7-2 and TRBJ1-2): GAGVSQSPSNKVTEKGKDVELRCDPISGHTALYWYRQSLGQGLEFLIYFQGNSAPDKSGLPSDRFSAERTGGSVSTLTIQRTQQEDSAVYLCASSTANYGYTFGSGTRLTVV.

This clonotype was detected ten times or more. This chain links TRBV7-3 with TRBJ2-2; D perhaps matches TRBD1 (6 bases). Between the trimmed V and J ends, which lost 5 bases and 4 bases, there was a span of 14 bases. Per the germline V gene, CDR1 is SGHTA and CDR2 is FQGTGA. This CDR3 has 15 amino acids. The CDR3 DNA sequence: TGTGCCAGCAGCAAAGGGGGTATTTCCACCGGGGAGCTGTTTTTT. Translating it yields CASSKGGISTGELFF.

In this sample, this clonotype turned up a few times. The rearrangement uses TRBV28 and TRBJ2-7, with D hard to call. Germline V gene sequence: CDR1 MDHEN, CDR2 SYDVKM. Trimming stripped 5 bases from V and 0 bases from J, with 17 bases between. The CDR3 is 16 residues long. The CDR3 bases are TGTGCCAGCAGTCTTATAGCCGGGCCCCACTCCTACGAGCAGTACTTC. Protein sequence: CASSLIAGPHSYEQYF.

This clonotype was counted only a few times. The CDR3 here is CASSYVRRTSGANVLTF. The CDR3 DNA reads TGTGCCAGCAGTTACGTCAGAAGAACCTCTGGGGCCAACGTCCTGACTTTC. The chain carries TRBV6-2 or TRBV6-3 and TRBJ2-6; D ambiguous. This CDR3 has 17 residues. Germline assignment: CDR1 MNHEY and CDR2 SVGEGT. V shed 2 bases and J shed 0 bases, with 11 bases lying between them.

V and J are TRBV29-1 and TRBJ1-2, with D tentatively TRBD1 (6 bases). The V and J ends lost 3 bases and 5 bases respectively, with 16 bases between them. CDR3 length equals 14 residues. Germline V CDR1 and CDR2: SQVTM, ANQGSEA. The CDR3 nucleotides read TGCAGCGTTGACAAAAGTTCACAGGGATATGGCTACACCTTC. Translated, it gives CSVDKSSQGYGYTF. Together with reference TRBV29-1 and TRBJ1-2, the CDR3 gives the full variable domain: SAVISQKPSRDICQRGTSLTIQCQVDSQVTMMFWYRQQPGQSLTLIATANQGSEATYESGFVIDKFPISRPNLTFSTLTVSNMSPEDSSIYLCSVDKSSQGYGYTFGSGTRLTVV.

The rearrangement joins TRBV20-1 to TRBJ2-3; D gene unclear. There are 15 residues in the CDR3. CDR1 is DFQATT and CDR2 is SNEGSKA in the germline V gene (reference sequence). V was clipped by 5 bases and J by 0 bases, with 15 bases between them. CDR3 amino acids: CSALTRRTSTDTQYF. CDR3 nucleotide sequence: TGCAGTGCTCTAACCAGGCGAACTAGCACAGATACGCAGTATTTT.

V is TRBV24-1 and J is TRBJ2-5, with D perhaps given as TRBD1 or TRBD2 (6 bases each). The CDR3 has 13 residues. Germline V gives CDR1 KGHDR, CDR2 SFDVKD. V was trimmed by 5 bases and J by 4 bases, leaving 10 bases between them. DNA of the CDR3: TGTGCCACCAGTGTCGGGGGCGTAGAGACCCAGTACTTC. It specifies CATSVGGVETQYF.

The rearrangement uses TRBV5-1 and TRBJ2-2; no firm D call. Trimming removed 5 bases at V and 0 bases at J, with 8 bases between. Per germline, CDR1 SGHRS and CDR2 YFSETQ. CDR3 size: 14 residues. The CDR3 is CASSSAPNTGELFF. CDR3 coding DNA: TGCGCCAGCAGTTCGGCGCCGAACACCGGGGAGCTGTTTTTT.

The V call is TRBV30, the J call TRBJ2-1; D is undetermined. Germline CDR1 reads GTSNPN; CDR2 reads SVGIG (reference sequence). V was cut by 2 bases and J by 7 bases, with 12 bases left in between. The CDR3 totals 13 residues. DNA of the CDR3: TGTGCCTGGAGTAAGGTTACGGATAATGAGCAGTTCTTC. The encoded protein is CAWSKVTDNEQFF.

The chain recombines TRBV28 with TRBJ2-2; 8 nucleotides agree with TRBD1. The CDR3 totals 15 residues. J gave up 4 bases and V 5 bases, and 6 bases lay outside the gene matches. Germline CDR1 and CDR2: MDHEN and SYDVKM. The CDR3 here is CASSPGQGPTGELFF. The CDR3 DNA follows: TGTGCCAGCAGTCCCGGACAGGGCCCCACCGGGGAGCTGTTTTTT.

The chain carries TRBV29-1 and TRBJ2-5; D uncertain. Trimming cost V 4 bases and J 1 base, with 7 bases left between them. CDR1 is SQVTM, CDR2 ANQGSEA, per germline. The CDR3 is 12 amino acids. Here the CDR3 DNA reads TGCAGCGTTGGAATCAGCCAAGAGACCCAGTACTTC. This gives the protein CSVGISQETQYF.

V gene TRBV9 combines with J gene TRBJ2-1, with TRBD1 as a possible D gene (6 bases). Germline V gene lookup returns CDR1 SGDLS and CDR2 YYNGEE. The V and J ends lost 0 bases and 12 bases respectively, with 22 bases between them. The CDR3 length is 16 residues. The CDR3 loop reads CASSVGSNSVQGGQFF. DNA for the CDR3: TGTGCCAGCAGCGTAGGGAGTAACTCGGTACAAGGGGGGCAGTTCTTC.

This chain uses TRBV19 with TRBJ2-5; 8 bases align to TRBD1. Trimming at V came to 5 bases and at J to 4 bases, leaving 6 bases not matched to a gene. The length of the CDR3 is 14 residues. The V gene's germline CDR1 is LNHDA and CDR2 SQIVND (reference sequence). Here the CDR3 DNA reads TGTGCCAGTAGTGGCCCAGGGGGCGGAGAGACCCAGTACTTC. Translated, it gives CASSGPGGGETQYF.

This clonotype was picked up a small number of times. The chain carries TRBV25-1 and TRBJ2-7; 8 nucleotides match TRBD1. Germline V gene sequence: CDR1 MGHDK, CDR2 SYGVNS. V lost 3 bases to trimming and J lost 5 bases; unmatched junction nucleotides: 9. The CDR3 is made up of 15 amino acids. The CDR3 region is CASSELGQVANEQYF. CDR3 sequence (DNA): TGTGCCAGCAGTGAGTTGGGACAGGTGGCCAACGAGCAGTACTTC.

The rearrangement uses TRBV4-3 and TRBJ2-1; 14 bases agree with TRBD2. CDR1 is LGHNA and CDR2 is YSLEER in the germline V gene. CDR3 length: 17 residues. The V and J ends lost 0 bases and 9 bases, in that order; junction bases with no gene match: 7. This CDR3 is CASSQDTGTSGSSEQFF. The CDR3 region has the DNA TGCGCCAGCAGCCAAGATACCGGGACTAGCGGGAGTAGTGAGCAGTTCTTC.

This clonotype was counted only a few times. The chain employs TRBV14 and TRBJ2-7; D possibly uses TRBD1 or TRBD2 (6 bases each). V was trimmed by 0 bases and J by 1 base, leaving 10 bases between them. Germline V gives CDR1 SGHDN, CDR2 FVKESK. The CDR3 has 15 amino acids. Written as DNA, the CDR3 is TGTGCCAGCAGCCAAGAGAGAGGGGGGTCCTACGAGCAGTACTTC. Translated, it gives CASSQERGGSYEQYF.

This clonotype has more than one count but fewer than ten. This chain connects TRBV5-8 to TRBJ2-3; 7 bases match TRBD1. CDR1 is SGHTS, CDR2 YDEGEE, per germline. The CDR3 runs 16 residues. Losses at the gene ends were 4 bases for V and 0 bases for J; bases not matched to a gene: 8. CDR3 sequence (DNA): TGTGCCAGCAGCGTCGGGGACAGCCCTAGCACAGATACGCAGTATTTT. This sequence encodes CASSVGDSPSTDTQYF.

The rearrangement joins TRBV11-2 to TRBJ2-7; no clear D gene. Germline V gene sequence: CDR1 SGHAT, CDR2 FQNNGV. The CDR3 is 15 amino acids. Trimming took off 1 base at V and 2 bases at J, with 12 bases between the two ends. The CDR3 sequence is CASSLGLVPAYEQYF. The DNA of the CDR3 is TGTGCCAGCAGCTTAGGGCTCGTCCCCGCCTACGAGCAGTACTTC.

This clonotype showed up just a few times. The chain couples TRBV28 to TRBJ2-3; D might be TRBD2 (5 bases). This CDR3 has 15 residues. Germline-derived CDR1 and CDR2 are MDHEN and SYDVKM. The ends were cut back, 3 bases at V and 4 bases at J, with 14 bases in the middle. The CDR3 bases are TGTGCCAGCAGTTTCCTCAGAGGAGGTTCAGATACGCAGTATTTT. Protein: CASSFLRGGSDTQYF.